This T cell receptor (beta chain) was captured in a study of technical replicates of blood from a few donors. Method: immunoSEQ multiplex PCR; TCRdb's copy keeps in-frame clones and lacks some. The table records under 95,000 clones, around 92% of them present only once. V was clipped by 2 bases and J by 3 bases; unmatched bases: 6. This CDR3 has 16 residues. The germline V gene has CDR1 MDHEN and CDR2 SYDVKM. The receptor was isolated from a human donor in good health. This chain uses TRBV28 with TRBJ2-7; TRBD2 matches 11 bases. The sample comprised T cells isolated from PBMCs. Here the CDR3 DNA reads TGTGCCAGCAGTTTAGGGACTAGCGGCTCAGGCTACGAGCAGTACTTC. It specifies CASSLGTSGSGYEQYF.